This T cell receptor beta chain was found in a study of T cell changes during pregnancy in multiple sclerosis. The data were produced by immunoSEQ multiplex PCR, yet TCRdb's version contains in-frame clones alone and is incomplete. Of about 43,000 clones in the sample, under 95% were seen once. CDR1 and CDR2 (germline): SGHAT, FQDESV (reference sequence). The germline V and J ends were trimmed by 6 bases and 4 bases, with 15 bases remaining between them. This CDR3 has 14 amino acids. The chain joins TRBV11-1 to TRBJ1-2; D might be TRBD1 (6 bases). Sample: PBMCs (not recorded whether the cells were cultured). The TCR originated in a female donor with multiple sclerosis, enrolled in a pregnancy study. The CDR3, as DNA: TGTGCCAGCAGGCCGCGAGGACAGATCTATGGCTACACCTTC. This gives the protein CASRPRGQIYGYTF.